What follows are 28 T cell receptor beta chains derived from one specimen sequenced in a study of blood T cell repertoires in COVID-19. Using immunoSEQ multiplex PCR, the repertoire was profiled, and TCRdb retains in-frame clones only, with some absent. The repertoire holds under 130,000 clones, with 80% to 90% as singletons. Sequenced material: peripheral blood. Receptors originate from a woman between 65 and 79 years old with acute or convalescent COVID-19.

The chain carries TRBV28 and TRBJ1-2; possibly TRBD1 for D (6 bases). Germline-derived CDR1 and CDR2 are MDHEN and SYDVKM. V dropped 4 bases and J dropped 8 bases, with 8 bases sitting between them. The CDR3 runs to 11 residues. CDR3: CASSSTGGYTF. The DNA for the CDR3 is TGTGCCAGCAGTTCGACAGGAGGCTACACCTTC.

V gene TRBV10-2 combines with J gene TRBJ2-5; TRBD2 aligns across 9 bases. Losses at the gene ends were 2 bases for V and 0 bases for J; bases not matched to a gene: 4. The length of the CDR3 is 16 residues. Germline lookup yields CDR1 WSHSY and CDR2 SAAADI. The CDR3 bases are TGCGCCAGCAGTGAGGGGACTAGCCAATACCAAGAGACCCAGTACTTC. Translated: CASSEGTSQYQETQYF.

This clone is deemed medium-sized. The chain has TRBV28 and TRBJ1-1; D not resolved. Germline CDR1 is MDHEN and CDR2 is SYDVKM. The CDR3 spans 12 residues. The germline V and J ends were trimmed by 6 bases and 7 bases, with 12 bases remaining between them. This CDR3 is CASSPYMSEAFF. In nucleotides, the CDR3 is TGTGCCAGCAGCCCTTATATGAGTGAAGCTTTCTTT.

This clone was seen a single time. The CDR3 loop reads CSVEINSGYGYTF. The CDR3 DNA follows: TGCAGCGTTGAAATTAATAGCGGCTATGGCTACACCTTC. The gene calls are TRBV29-1 and TRBJ1-2, with D unresolved. This CDR3 spans 13 amino acids. Germline values: CDR1 SQVTM, CDR2 ANQGSEA. With 2 bases removed from V and 4 bases from J, the gap between germline ends came to 11 bases.

This clone was observed a single time. The rearrangement links TRBV4-3 to TRBJ1-3; D not certain. Germline CDR1 and CDR2: LGHNA and YSLEER. The ends were cut back, 4 bases at V and 4 bases at J, with 11 bases in the middle. This CDR3 is built from 14 residues. CDR3 sequence (DNA): TGCGCCAGCAGCCTTGGGGAGGTCGGAAACACCATATATTTT. Translation: CASSLGEVGNTIYF.

The genes are TRBV14 and TRBJ1-2, with no clear D. Trimming shortened V by 0 bases and J by 4 bases, and 6 bases separated the two germline ends. The CDR3 has 13 amino acids. Germline V gives CDR1 SGHDN, CDR2 FVKESK. The CDR3 sequence: CASSQDIGYGYTF. Written as DNA, the CDR3 is TGTGCCAGCAGCCAAGATATCGGCTATGGCTACACCTTC.

A single count supports this clone. This chain links TRBV7-2 with TRBJ2-5, with 8 nucleotides matching TRBD2. This CDR3 is 15 amino acids long. Germline assignment: CDR1 SGHTA and CDR2 FQGNSA. V gave up 4 bases and J gave up 3 bases; unmatched junction bases: 7. In nucleotides, the CDR3 is TGTGCCAGCAGCTATACGACTAGCGATAAAGAGACCCAGTACTTC. It encodes CASSYTTSDKETQYF. Complete variable domain (other parts from reference TRBV7-2 and TRBJ2-5): GAGVSQSPSNKVTEKGKDVELRCDPISGHTALYWYRQSLGQGLEFLIYFQGNSAPDKSGLPSDRFSAERTGGSVSTLTIQRTQQEDSAVYLCASSYTTSDKETQYFGPGTRLLVL.

The chain has TRBV11-2 and TRBJ2-1, with TRBD2 as a possible D gene (5 bases). CDR1 is SGHAT, CDR2 FQNNGV, per germline. The germline V and J ends were trimmed by 3 bases and 6 bases, with 15 bases remaining between them. This CDR3 contains 15 residues. In nucleotides, the CDR3 is TGTGCCAGCAGCTTTGAAACCGTGACTACCAATGAGCAGTTCTTC. Residues: CASSFETVTTNEQFF.

The V call is TRBV2, the J call TRBJ1-2; no reliable D call. Germline V lookup: CDR1 SNHLY, CDR2 FYNNEI. CDR3 size: 15 residues. Deletions cut 4 bases from V and 3 bases from J, with 15 bases between. The CDR3 here is CASSVTLGRDYGYTF. The CDR3 coding sequence is TGTGCCAGCAGTGTGACGCTAGGGAGAGACTATGGCTACACCTTC.

The chain has TRBV7-2 and TRBJ2-2; 8 bases align to TRBD1. V gave up 6 bases and J gave up 3 bases; unmatched junction bases: 9. Looked up from germline, CDR1 is SGHTA and CDR2 is FQGNSA. The length of the CDR3 is 16 residues. CDR3 region: CASRLQGGQDTGELFF. CDR3 coding DNA: TGTGCCAGCAGGTTACAGGGGGGTCAGGACACCGGGGAGCTGTTTTTT.

V is TRBV27 and J is TRBJ2-3; 7 bases are shared with TRBD2. From germline, CDR1 is MNHEY and CDR2 SMNVEV (reference sequence). Trimming took 3 bases from V and 6 from J; bases not matched to a gene: 12. This CDR3 has 16 amino acids. The CDR3 is CASSLLLASRPDTQYF. In DNA form, the CDR3 reads TGTGCCAGCAGTTTGCTACTAGCGAGCCGCCCGGATACGCAGTATTTT.

The rearrangement uses TRBV5-4 and TRBJ2-3; 7 nucleotides match TRBD1. The CDR3 totals 16 residues. The germline gives CDR1 SGHNT, CDR2 YYREEE (reference sequence). The V segment lost 2 bases and the J segment 0 bases; nucleotides outside the gene matches: 6. CDR3 DNA sequence: TGTGCCAGCAGCTTTCGGGACAGAGCTAGCACAGATACGCAGTATTTT. Amino acid sequence: CASSFRDRASTDTQYF.

The V gene is TRBV19, the J gene TRBJ1-2; TRBD1 might be the D (6 bases). V was trimmed by 3 bases and J by 7 bases, leaving 15 bases between them. From germline, CDR1 is LNHDA and CDR2 SQIVND (reference sequence). This CDR3 is 14 amino acids long. The DNA of the CDR3 is TGTGCCAGTAGTATCCTCCAGGGACAAGGTGGCTACACCTTC. Translating it yields CASSILQGQGGYTF.

The chain is built from TRBV18 and TRBJ2-2; a weak D match, TRBD1 (5 bases). The CDR3 loop spans 14 amino acids. Trimming removed 4 bases at V and 2 bases at J, with 8 bases between. Germline V gene lookup returns CDR1 KGHSH and CDR2 LQKENI. The chain's CDR3 is CASSLGDNTGELFF. The CDR3, as DNA: TGTGCCAGCTCACTAGGGGATAACACCGGGGAGCTGTTTTTT.

The chain carries TRBV5-4 and TRBJ2-5; 10 positions agree with TRBD2. The CDR3 loop spans 16 amino acids. Germline trimming cut 3 bases from V and 5 bases from J; bases unmatched to any gene: 10. Germline loops: CDR1 SGHNT, CDR2 YYREEE (reference sequence). This chain's CDR3 is CASSSPLAGERETQYF. As DNA, the CDR3 is TGTGCCAGCAGCTCTCCTCTAGCGGGAGAGAGGGAGACCCAGTACTTC. Filled out from reference TRBV5-4 and TRBJ2-5, the complete variable domain reads ETGVTQSPTHLIKTRGQQVTLRCSSQSGHNTVSWYQQALGQGPQFIFQYYREEENGRGNFPPRFSGLQFPNYSSELNVNALELDDSALYLCASSSPLAGERETQYFGPGTRLLVL.

V gene TRBV9 combines with J gene TRBJ2-3; D not resolved. V gave up 0 bases and J gave up 0 bases, with 5 bases separating them. Germline V gene sequence: CDR1 SGDLS, CDR2 YYNGEE. This CDR3 has 14 residues. The CDR3: CASSVAVSTDTQYF. As DNA, the CDR3 is TGTGCCAGCAGCGTAGCGGTGAGCACAGATACGCAGTATTTT.

This chain uses TRBV5-1 with TRBJ1-3; D perhaps matches TRBD1 (5 bases). This CDR3 contains 15 residues. In germline, CDR1 is SGHRS, CDR2 YFSETQ. The ends were cut back, 3 bases at V and 0 bases at J, with 10 bases in the middle. The DNA for the CDR3 is TGCGCCAGCAGCTCCGACAGTTACTCTGGAAACACCATATATTTT. Protein sequence: CASSSDSYSGNTIYF.

J is TRBJ1-2 and V is TRBV7-2; 8 bases match TRBD1. With V trimmed by 1 base and J by 3 bases, 4 bases remained unmatched. In germline, CDR1 is SGHTA, CDR2 FQGNSA. The CDR3 spans 15 residues. CDR3: CASSLGTGTHYGYTF. CDR3 bases: TGTGCCAGCAGCTTAGGGACAGGGACTCACTATGGCTACACCTTC. The entire variable domain, with the rest obtained from reference TRBV7-2 and TRBJ1-2, is as follows: GAGVSQSPSNKVTEKGKDVELRCDPISGHTALYWYRQSLGQGLEFLIYFQGNSAPDKSGLPSDRFSAERTGGSVSTLTIQRTQQEDSAVYLCASSLGTGTHYGYTFGSGTRLTVV.

V is TRBV3-1 (or the pseudogene TRBV3-2) and J is TRBJ2-1; 7 bases map to TRBD1. This CDR3 is built from 18 residues. V lost 0 bases to trimming and J lost 2 bases; unmatched junction nucleotides: 10. The V gene's germline CDR1 is LGHDT and CDR2 YNNKEL (reference sequence). In DNA, the CDR3 is TGTGCCAGCAGCCAAGATAGGGCATGGACAGGAGCCTACAATGAGCAGTTCTTC. Translation gives CASSQDRAWTGAYNEQFF.

The rearrangement joins TRBV18 to TRBJ2-7, with 9 bases identical to TRBD1. The germline V gene has CDR1 KGHSH and CDR2 LQKENI. The CDR3 sequence is 13 residues long. V lost 4 bases to trimming and J lost 2 bases; unmatched junction nucleotides: 0. CDR3 amino acids: CASSRDRAYEQYF. CDR3 bases: TGTGCCAGCTCACGGGACAGGGCCTACGAGCAGTACTTC.

The chain uses TRBV11-2 and TRBJ2-1; a possible D gene is TRBD1 (7 bases). This CDR3 is built from 16 residues. The germline V gene encodes CDR1 SGHAT and CDR2 FQNNGV. V lost 5 bases and J 3 bases, leaving 17 bases between the germline ends. The CDR3 region has the DNA TGTGCCAGCAGCCCCCGGGGGCAGGGGGTCTACAATGAGCAGTTCTTC. Residues: CASSPRGQGVYNEQFF.

This clone has just one count. J is TRBJ1-2 and V is TRBV4-2; 7 bases align to TRBD1. The CDR3 runs 17 residues. Looked up from germline, CDR1 is LGHNA and CDR2 is YNFKEQ. Unmatched junction bases numbered 15, after V lost 2 bases and J lost 6 bases. The CDR3 here is CASSQNELVRGTHGYTF. CDR3 DNA: TGTGCCAGCAGCCAAAATGAGTTAGTCAGGGGGACGCATGGCTACACCTTC.

The rearrangement uses TRBV11-3 and TRBJ1-1; TRBD1 matches at 8 bases. The CDR3 is 14 amino acids. Germline V gene sequence: CDR1 SGHNT, CDR2 YENEEA. Trimming removed 5 bases from V and 1 base from J; junction bases left unmatched: 3. This CDR3 is CASSHGQGNTEAFF. As DNA, the CDR3 is TGTGCCAGCAGCCACGGACAGGGGAACACTGAAGCTTTCTTT.

The chain is built from TRBV3-1 (or the pseudogene TRBV3-2) and TRBJ1-1; D remains unclear. The CDR3 runs 14 residues. From germline, CDR1 is LGHDT and CDR2 YNNKEL (reference sequence). V lost 2 bases and J lost 6, with 13 bases in between. This CDR3 reads CASSQRSAVPEAFF. The CDR3 region has the DNA TGTGCCAGCAGCCAAAGGTCGGCGGTCCCTGAAGCTTTCTTT.

The rearrangement uses TRBV18 and TRBJ2-7; possibly TRBD1 for D (5 bases). This CDR3 has 13 residues. CDR1 is KGHSH, CDR2 LQKENI, per germline. V dropped 4 bases and J dropped 1 base, with 8 bases sitting between them. The CDR3 spells CASSLDMSYEQYF. In DNA, the CDR3 is TGTGCCAGCTCACTGGACATGTCCTACGAGCAGTACTTC. The entire variable domain, with the rest obtained from reference TRBV18 and TRBJ2-7, is as follows: NAGVMQNPRHLVRRRGQEARLRCSPMKGHSHVYWYRQLPEEGLKFMVYLQKENIIDESGMPKERFSAEFPKEGPSILRIQQVVRGDSAAYFCASSLDMSYEQYFGPGTRLTVT.

The chain uses TRBV30 and TRBJ1-2, with D perhaps matching TRBD1 (5 bases). Germline V gene lookup returns CDR1 GTSNPN and CDR2 SVGIG (reference sequence). Trimming pared 4 bases from V and 2 bases from J, leaving 14 bases between. This CDR3 spans 14 amino acids. CDR3 nucleotide sequence: TGTGCCTGGACGACGGGGGGGAACAACTATGGCTACACCTTC. Translation: CAWTTGGNNYGYTF.

This chain links TRBV19 with TRBJ1-2, with D perhaps TRBD1 (6 bases). The V gene lost 8 bases and the J gene lost 6 bases, with 16 bases spanning the gap. CDR1 and CDR2 from the germline V gene are LNHDA and SQIVND (reference sequence). This CDR3 spans 13 amino acids. The CDR3 DNA is TGTGCCAGTTATTCAGGGGAAGGGAATGGCTACACCTTC. Protein product: CASYSGEGNGYTF.

The rearrangement uses TRBV7-9 and TRBJ2-1; 14 positions match TRBD2. The ends lost 4 bases at V and 9 bases at J; junction bases unmatched: 5. The CDR3 sequence is 15 residues long. CDR1 and CDR2 from the germline V gene are SEHNR and FQNEAQ (reference sequence). The CDR3 DNA is TGTGCCAGCAGCTCGACTAGCGGGGGGGATTCTGAGCAGTTCTTC. Protein sequence: CASSSTSGGDSEQFF.